These 17 T cell receptor beta chains originate from one sample sequenced in a study of tumor and adjacent non-tumor tissue in lung cancer. A modified ARM-PCR protocol with three rounds of nested PCR amplified TCRbeta. One entry per CDR3 protein, called by TCRdb with MiXCR from the multiplex PCR reads. The table records about 76,000 distinct CDR3 sequences, about four fifths of them present only once. RNA was extracted from bulk tissue without any cell sorting. Distant lung tissue was collected more than 3 cm away from the tumor edge. The sample consisted of distant non-tumor lung tissue. These receptors all stem from a man aged 60 to 69 with non-small cell lung cancer.

This clonotype was counted at least ten times. V gene TRBV20-1 combines with J gene TRBJ2-7, with TRBD2 matching over 10 bases. The J segment lost 4 bases and the V segment lost 1 base, leaving 22 bases of the junction unmatched. This CDR3 spans 20 amino acids. From germline, CDR1 is DFQATT and CDR2 SNEGSKA (reference sequence). The CDR3 reads CSARAHFDPSSGSLAYEQYF. In DNA form, the CDR3 reads TGCAGTGCTAGAGCCCATTTCGACCCATCTAGCGGGAGCTTGGCATACGAGCAGTACTTC.

Worth noting for this clonotype: The junction differs from germline at one of its ends, possibly a read error. The chain recombines TRBV20-1 with TRBJ2-7, with 8 bases fitting TRBD2. Germline loops: CDR1 DFQATT, CDR2 SNEGSKA (reference sequence). There are 15 residues in the CDR3. CDR3 in DNA: TGCGGTGCTAGAGGCGCTAGCGGGCTGTTGGGCGAGCAGTACTTC. Its protein is CGARGASGLLGEQYF.

V usage is TRBV29-1 and J usage is TRBJ2-5; 8 bases fit TRBD1. Germline-derived CDR1 and CDR2 are SQVTM and ANQGSEA. The CDR3 has 13 amino acids. CDR3 protein: CSSWQGAWETQYF. DNA for the CDR3: TGCAGTAGCTGGCAGGGGGCGTGGGAGACCCAGTACTTC.

This clonotype was seen only a few times. This could be a read error, since a much larger clone is one nucleotide away. The chain joins TRBV6-1 to TRBJ1-5; D is undetermined. Looked up from germline, CDR1 is MNHNS and CDR2 is SASEGT. The V gene lost 4 bases and the J gene lost 6 bases, with 13 bases spanning the gap. The CDR3 spans 14 residues. The CDR3: CASSVSHSGQPQHF. Written as DNA, the CDR3 is TGTGCCAGCAGTGTGTCCCACAGTGGTCAGCCCCAGCATTTT.

In its sample, this clonotype is medium-sized. The chain joins TRBV11-3 to TRBJ2-5; possibly TRBD1 for D (6 bases). Trimming left V 4 bases short and J 2 bases short, with 8 bases between. Germline V CDR1 and CDR2: SGHNT, YENEEA. The CDR3 has 13 residues. The CDR3 region is CASSSGQQETQYF. CDR3 in DNA: TGTGCCAGCAGCTCGGGACAACAAGAGACCCAGTACTTC.

The chain recombines TRBV6-2 or TRBV6-3 with TRBJ2-5; a possible D gene is TRBD1 (6 bases). V was trimmed by 2 bases and J by 6 bases, leaving 22 bases between them. Germline V CDR1 and CDR2: MNHEY, SVGEGT. This CDR3 contains 17 residues. The CDR3 DNA sequence: TGTGCCAGCAGTTACAGGGTAGGGGGAGCATGGGAACAGACCCAGTACTTC. Its protein product is CASSYRVGGAWEQTQYF.

In regard to this clonotype: The junction differs from germline at one of its ends, possibly a read error. The chain links TRBV6-6 to TRBJ2-1; D may correspond to TRBD1 or TRBD2 (5 bases each). Germline-derived CDR1 and CDR2 are MNHNY and SVGAGI (reference sequence). There are 15 residues in the CDR3. The chain's CDR3 is CTSINWDGPYNEQFF. In nucleotides, the CDR3 is TGTACCAGCATAAACTGGGACGGGCCCTACAATGAGCAGTTCTTC.

The rearrangement uses TRBV20-1 and TRBJ2-7; 7 bases align to TRBD1. Per the germline V gene, CDR1 is DFQATT and CDR2 is SNEGSKA (reference sequence). CDR3 length equals 13 residues. CDR3 sequence: CSADRTGIREQYV. CDR3 in DNA: TGCAGTGCCGATAGGACAGGTATAAGGGAGCAATACGTC.

Concerning this clonotype itself: With a much larger clone just one base away, this may be a read error. The chain uses TRBV28 and TRBJ2-3; TRBD1 matches at 8 bases. This CDR3 has 15 amino acids. V trimming: 5 bases; J trimming: 5 bases; junction bases outside the gene matches: 9. CDR1 is MDHEN, CDR2 SYDVKM, per germline. This CDR3 is CASSLRDRMGDTQYF. CDR3 sequence (DNA): TGTGCCAGCAGTCTAAGGGACAGGATGGGAGATACGCAGTATTTT.

V and J are TRBV11-2 and TRBJ2-5, with D perhaps TRBD1 (6 bases). The J call could be wrong; TRBJ2-1 is a better fit for the DNA end. This CDR3 is 13 amino acids long. Germline V gene sequence: CDR1 SGHAT, CDR2 FQNNGV. CDR3 nucleotides: TGTGCCAGCAACTCTACAGGGCAGGAGACCCAGTTCTTC. Translation gives CASNSTGQETQFF.

The chain combines TRBV5-6 with TRBJ2-1; the D gene is possibly TRBD2 (6 bases). Per the germline V gene, CDR1 is SGHDT and CDR2 is YYEEEE. Trimming took 5 bases from V and 4 from J, leaving 19 bases between them. The CDR3 is 16 amino acids. Here the CDR3 reads CASSQVREEVYNEQFF. The CDR3 coding sequence is TGTGCCAGCAGTCAGGTCAGGGAGGAAGTTTACAATGAGCAGTTCTTC. Full variable domain (outside the CDR3, taken from reference TRBV5-6 and TRBJ2-1): DAGVTQSPTHLIKTRGQQVTLRCSPKSGHDTVSWYQQALGQGPQFIFQYYEEEERQRGNFPDRFSGHQFPNYSSELNVNALLLGDSALYLCASSQVREEVYNEQFFGPGTRLTVL.

For this clonotype: The junction departs from the called germline gene at one end, perhaps through a read error. The chain uses TRBV29-1 and TRBJ2-2; D is perhaps TRBD2 (5 bases). Germline lookup yields CDR1 SQVTM and CDR2 ANQGSEA. This CDR3 has 12 amino acids. As DNA, the CDR3 is TGCGGGGTTCAGAGTGCCACCGGGGAGCTATTTTTT. This gives the protein CGVQSATGELFF.

This clonotype was recorded only once. The chain joins TRBV4-3 to TRBJ1-2; TRBD1 might be the D (6 bases). The CDR3 is made up of 16 amino acids. Germline CDR1 and CDR2: LGHNA and YSLEER. The V gene lost 1 base and the J gene lost 5 bases, with 17 bases spanning the gap. The CDR3: CASSQVRAGDPYGYTF. CDR3 sequence (DNA): TGCGCCAGCAGCCAAGTTCGCGCAGGGGACCCTTATGGCTACACCTTC.

The chain carries TRBV12-3 or TRBV12-4 and TRBJ2-3; D not resolved. Trimming shortened V by 7 bases and J by 14 bases, and 22 bases separated the two germline ends. The CDR3 loop spans 13 amino acids. CDR3 protein: CASTPVSSDTRYF. CDR3 sequence (DNA): TGTGCCAGCACCCCCGTTAGCTCAGATACACGGTATTTT.

This clonotype was recorded many times. The chain joins TRBV24-1 to TRBJ2-3; no clear D gene. This CDR3 spans 14 amino acids. CDR1 KGHDR and CDR2 SFDVKD come from the germline V gene. Trimming took 5 bases from V and 0 from J, leaving 8 bases between them. DNA of the CDR3: TGTGCCACCAGTGGACGACGTAGCACAGATACGCAGTATTTT. This encodes CATSGRRSTDTQYF.

About this clonotype itself: Relative to the germline gene, one junction end is altered; a read error may explain this. The chain couples TRBV11-2 to TRBJ2-6; D possibly corresponds to TRBD1 (5 bases). CDR1 SGHAT and CDR2 FQNNGV come from the germline V gene. This CDR3 contains 19 residues. CDR3 coding DNA: TGTGCCAGCAGCTTAGTTCCAAAGGACATGACCTCTGGGGCCAACATCCTGACTTTC. Amino acid sequence: CASSLVPKDMTSGANILTF.

This clonotype has ten or more counts. The chain employs TRBV10-1 and TRBJ2-5; 10 bases are a match to TRBD2. The junction had 16 bases not matched to a gene; V was cut back by 7 bases and J by 5 bases. Germline V gene data show CDR1 as WNHNN and CDR2 as SYGVQD (reference sequence). The CDR3 extends over 17 amino acids. The CDR3 region is CASITPPSGRTGETQYF. CDR3 nucleotides: TGCGCCAGCATAACTCCGCCTAGCGGGAGAACAGGGGAGACCCAGTACTTC.